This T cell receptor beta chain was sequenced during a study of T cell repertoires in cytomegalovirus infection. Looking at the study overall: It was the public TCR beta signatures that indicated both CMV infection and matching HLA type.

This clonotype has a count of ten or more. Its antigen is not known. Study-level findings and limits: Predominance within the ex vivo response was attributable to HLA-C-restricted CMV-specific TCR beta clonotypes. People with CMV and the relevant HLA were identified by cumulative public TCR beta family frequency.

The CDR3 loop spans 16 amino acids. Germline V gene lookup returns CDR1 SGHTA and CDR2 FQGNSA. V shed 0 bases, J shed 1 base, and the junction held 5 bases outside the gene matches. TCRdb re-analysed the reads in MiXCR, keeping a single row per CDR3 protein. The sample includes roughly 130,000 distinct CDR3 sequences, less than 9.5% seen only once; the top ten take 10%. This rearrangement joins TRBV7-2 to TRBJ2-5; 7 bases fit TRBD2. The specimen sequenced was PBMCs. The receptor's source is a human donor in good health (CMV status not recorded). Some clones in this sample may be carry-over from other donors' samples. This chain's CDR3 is CASSLATGTTQETQYF. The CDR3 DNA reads TGTGCCAGCAGCTTAGCTACGGGGACTACCCAAGAGACCCAGTACTTC.